These T cell receptor beta chains were read from a single sample in a study of OX40 agonist ivuxolimab in advanced cancers. Profiled with immunoSEQ multiplex PCR; TCRdb holds only in-frame clones, not every one. The table includes approximately 74,000 clones, roughly 82% detected once. The input for sequencing was CD4+ or CD8+ T cells sorted from blood, taken in a trial of the OX40 agonist ivuxolimab. The receptors stem from an adult with an advanced solid tumor such as melanoma, head and neck, liver or kidney cancer. The CDR3 runs from the conserved cysteine through the conserved F or W. The order of the fields is V gene, J gene, D gene, CDR3 length, clone size, CDR3 DNA, CDR3 protein. A D gene is named only where the DNA matches it firmly. Size values are once, few and many counts, or a class for expanded clones, and some rows have none.

TRBV9	TRBJ2-1	TRBD2	16	.	TGTGCCAGCAGCGCCCGTAGCGGGAGCTCCTACAATGAGCAGTTCTTC	CASSARSGSSYNEQFF
TRBV7-3	TRBJ2-5	.	13	.	TGTGCCAGCAGCTTGACAGTGCAAGAGACCCAGTACTTC	CASSLTVQETQYF
TRBV6-5	TRBJ1-5	.	13	few	TGTGCCAGCAGTTACTCGTCCTTACAGCCCCAGCATTTT	CASSYSSLQPQHF
TRBV6-5	TRBJ1-2	TRBD1	16	once	TGTGCCAGCAGTTACAGGGACAGCTCTGCCCTCTATGGCTACACCTTC	CASSYRDSSALYGYTF
TRBV7-9	TRBJ2-7	.	11	once	TGTGCCAGCAGCTTAGGGGGCGAGGAGTACTTC	CASSLGGEEYF
TRBV9	TRBJ2-1	.	12	.	TGTGCCAGCAGCGTAGTGATTAGGGGACAGTTCTTC	CASSVVIRGQFF
TRBV7-8	TRBJ2-1	TRBD2	16	.	TGTGCCAGCAGCTTCCAACCGGGACTAGCGGGATCCGAGCAGTTCTTC	CASSFQPGLAGSEQFF
TRBV6-4	TRBJ2-2	.	12	.	TGTGCCAGCAGTGACAACAACCGGGAGCTGTTTTTT	CASSDNNRELFF
TRBV2	TRBJ1-1	.	13	.	TGTGCCAGCAGTGAAGAGAGCGACACTGAAGCTTTCTTT	CASSEESDTEAFF
TRBV18	TRBJ2-7	.	15	once	TGTGCCAGCTCACCACTCGGAGGGACAGTGCTCGAGCAGTACTTC	CASSPLGGTVLEQYF
TRBV7-9	TRBJ2-2	.	15	.	TGTGCCAGCAGCTTATGGGACATAGGCACCGGGGAGCTGTTTTTT	CASSLWDIGTGELFF
TRBV27	TRBJ2-1	TRBD1	12	few	TGTGCCAGCAGTTCTTCAGGGGGAGAGCAGTTCTTC	CASSSSGGEQFF
TRBV28	TRBJ1-1	.	14	.	TGTGCCAGCAGTTTATCAGAGGGAGGGACTGAAGCTTTCTTT	CASSLSEGGTEAFF
TRBV27	TRBJ1-2	TRBD1	14	.	TGTGCCAGCAGTTTTCTGGGGACAGGAAATGGCTACACCTTC	CASSFLGTGNGYTF
TRBV28	TRBJ1-1	TRBD1	14	.	TGTGCCACCAAGACCGGACAGGGGTTTACTGAAGCTTTCTTT	CATKTGQGFTEAFF
TRBV28	TRBJ2-5	TRBD1	15	.	TGTGCCAGCCAACCTGCTGGGACAGGGCAAGAGACCCAGTACTTC	CASQPAGTGQETQYF
TRBV9	TRBJ1-3	.	15	.	TGTGCCAGCAGCGCCGGACTGAGCTCTGGAAACACCATATATTTT	CASSAGLSSGNTIYF
TRBV6-6	TRBJ2-5	.	14	.	TGTGCCAGCAGGAGACCAACCGGTGGGGAGACCCAGTACTTC	CASRRPTGGETQYF
TRBV2	TRBJ2-4	.	14	.	TGTGCCAGCAGTCCGGGACGCACCAAAAACATTCAGTACTTC	CASSPGRTKNIQYF
TRBV18	TRBJ2-3	TRBD1	17	once	TGTGCCAGCTCCCCGAACTCCAGACAGGGGACCACAGATACGCAGTATTTT	CASSPNSRQGTTDTQYF
TRBV14	TRBJ1-2	.	14	.	TGTGCCAGCAGCCAAGCCAGACTGCCCTATGGCTACACCTTC	CASSQARLPYGYTF
TRBV5-5	TRBJ1-6	.	18	.	TGTGCCAGCAGCCGATCTCTCCTGGCGAGCTCCTATAATTCACCCCTCCACTTT	CASSRSLLASSYNSPLHF
TRBV7-9	TRBJ2-1	.	13	.	TGTGCCAGCAGCTTAACAGGAGTCGGTGAGCAGTTCTTC	CASSLTGVGEQFF
TRBV13	TRBJ1-2	.	15	.	TGTGCCAGCAGCTTAAGTCAGAATTTTAACTATGGCTACACCTTC	CASSLSQNFNYGYTF